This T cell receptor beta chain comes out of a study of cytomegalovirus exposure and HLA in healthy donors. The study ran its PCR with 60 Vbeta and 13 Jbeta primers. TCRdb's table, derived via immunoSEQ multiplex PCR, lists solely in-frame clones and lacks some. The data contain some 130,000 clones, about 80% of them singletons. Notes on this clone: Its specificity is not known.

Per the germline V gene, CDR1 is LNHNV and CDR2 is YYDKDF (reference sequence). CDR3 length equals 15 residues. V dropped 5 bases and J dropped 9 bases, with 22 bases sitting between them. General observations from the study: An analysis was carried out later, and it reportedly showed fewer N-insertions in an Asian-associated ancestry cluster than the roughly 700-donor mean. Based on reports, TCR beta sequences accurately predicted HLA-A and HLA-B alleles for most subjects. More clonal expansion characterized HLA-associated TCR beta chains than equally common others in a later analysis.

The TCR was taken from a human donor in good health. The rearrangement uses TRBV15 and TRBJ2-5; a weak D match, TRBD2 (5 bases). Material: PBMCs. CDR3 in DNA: TGTGCCACCAGCGGCCCCCTTGCCCGGGGTCCGGCCCAGTACTTC. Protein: CATSGPLARGPAQYF.